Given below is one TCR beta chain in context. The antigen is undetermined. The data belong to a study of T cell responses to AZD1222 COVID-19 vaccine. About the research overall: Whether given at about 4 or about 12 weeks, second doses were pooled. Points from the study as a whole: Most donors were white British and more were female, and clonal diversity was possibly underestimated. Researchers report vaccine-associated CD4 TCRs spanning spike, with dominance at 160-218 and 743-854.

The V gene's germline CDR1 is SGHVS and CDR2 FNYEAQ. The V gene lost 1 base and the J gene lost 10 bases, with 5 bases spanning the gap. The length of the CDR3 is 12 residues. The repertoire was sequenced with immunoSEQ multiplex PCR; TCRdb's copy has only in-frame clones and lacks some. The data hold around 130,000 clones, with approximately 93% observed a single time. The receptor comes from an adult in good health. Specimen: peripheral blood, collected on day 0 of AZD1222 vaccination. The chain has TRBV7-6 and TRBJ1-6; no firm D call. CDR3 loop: CASSLEGSPLHF. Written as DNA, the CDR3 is TGTGCCAGCAGCTTAGAGGGCTCACCCCTCCACTTT. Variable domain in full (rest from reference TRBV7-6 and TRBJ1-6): GAGVSQSPRYKVTKRGQDVALRCDPISGHVSLYWYRQALGQGPEFLTYFNYEAQQDKSGLPNDRFSAERPEGSISTLTIQRTEQRDSAMYRCASSLEGSPLHFGNGTRLTVT.